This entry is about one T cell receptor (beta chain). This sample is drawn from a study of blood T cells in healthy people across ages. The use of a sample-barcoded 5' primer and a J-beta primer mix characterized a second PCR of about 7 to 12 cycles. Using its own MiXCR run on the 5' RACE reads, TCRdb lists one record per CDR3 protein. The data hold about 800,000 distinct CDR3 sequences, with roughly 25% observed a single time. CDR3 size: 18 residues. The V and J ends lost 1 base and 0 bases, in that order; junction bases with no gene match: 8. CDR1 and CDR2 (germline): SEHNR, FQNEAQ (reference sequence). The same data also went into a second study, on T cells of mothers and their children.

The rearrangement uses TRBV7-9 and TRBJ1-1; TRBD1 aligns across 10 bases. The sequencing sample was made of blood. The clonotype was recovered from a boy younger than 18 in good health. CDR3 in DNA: TGTGCCAGCAGCTTAGGATACCGGGACAGGGGCCTGAACACTGAAGCTTTCTTT. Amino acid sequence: CASSLGYRDRGLNTEAFF.